One sample yielded the 12 T cell receptor beta chains listed below, sequenced in a study of chemoradiotherapy in HPV16-positive cancers. Assay: immunoSEQ multiplex PCR; the TCRdb copy retains only in-frame clones and omits some. The sample holds some 5,000 clones, approximately 88% seen once. Source: tumor tissue, taken from a patient who underwent chemoradiotherapy. The receptors come from a human donor with HPV-associated anogenital cancer.

V usage is TRBV4-2 and J usage is TRBJ1-2, with 9 nucleotides matching TRBD1. J was trimmed by 4 bases and V by 1 base; bases with no gene match: 10. The CDR3 runs 17 residues. The germline V gene encodes CDR1 LGHNA and CDR2 YNFKEQ. The CDR3 spells CASSQVTQGANSYGYTF. The CDR3 coding sequence is TGTGCCAGCAGCCAAGTTACACAGGGGGCAAATAGCTATGGCTACACCTTC.

V usage is TRBV2 and J usage is TRBJ1-5; no clear D gene. Between the trimmed V and J ends, which lost 5 bases and 0 bases, there was a span of 11 bases. Germline loops: CDR1 SNHLY, CDR2 FYNNEI. This CDR3 has 15 amino acids. The CDR3, as DNA: TGTGCCAGCAGTCCCCGAGGTAGTAGCAATCAGCCCCAGCATTTT. It translates to CASSPRGSSNQPQHF.

V and J are TRBV4-3 and TRBJ1-4; D is undetermined. Trimming removed 0 bases at V and 8 bases at J, with 19 bases between. This CDR3 is 17 amino acids long. Germline V gene sequence: CDR1 LGHNA, CDR2 YSLEER. CDR3: CASSQDGRNLGEEKLFF. DNA of the CDR3: TGCGCCAGCAGCCAAGATGGACGCAACCTCGGGGAGGAAAAACTGTTTTTT.

The chain uses TRBV30 and TRBJ2-3; D gene unclear. Trimming cost V 0 bases and J 1 base, with 5 bases left between them. The CDR3 runs to 13 residues. Germline V lookup: CDR1 GTSNPN, CDR2 SVGIG (reference sequence). In DNA, the CDR3 is TGTGCCTGGAGTGTAGTGGGCACAGATACGCAGTATTTT. Translating it yields CAWSVVGTDTQYF.

The J gene is TRBJ2-1, the V gene TRBV9; TRBD2 is a possible D gene (5 bases). Trimming left V 3 bases short and J 3 bases short, with 19 bases between. This CDR3 comprises 17 residues. Germline lookup yields CDR1 SGDLS and CDR2 YYNGEE. The DNA for the CDR3 is TGTGCCAGCAGCGGAACTGGGCTAGCCCTCCTCTACAATGAGCAGTTCTTC. Translation: CASSGTGLALLYNEQFF.

Comments on this clone: Other DNA sequences of this sample code for an identical CDR3. The gene calls are TRBV14 and TRBJ1-3; D not certain. The germline V gene encodes CDR1 SGHDN and CDR2 FVKESK. V lost 1 base to trimming and J lost 3 bases, with 4 bases between them. CDR3 size: 13 residues. CDR3 protein: CASSQVNGNTIYF. The CDR3 DNA follows: TGTGCCAGCAGCCAAGTCAATGGAAACACCATATATTTT.

Only a few counts were recorded for this clone. The chain joins TRBV6-4 to TRBJ2-1; 12 nucleotides agree with TRBD2. The CDR3 has 14 residues. The V segment lost 6 bases and the J segment 7 bases; nucleotides outside the gene matches: 4. The germline gives CDR1 MRHNA, CDR2 SNTAGT. The CDR3 bases are TGTGCCAGCAGCATGGGACTAGCGGGTAATGAGCAGTTCTTC. Its translation is CASSMGLAGNEQFF.

This chain joins TRBV2 and TRBJ2-1; 11 nucleotides line up with TRBD2. CDR3 length: 14 amino acids. V gave up 7 bases and J gave up 7 bases; unmatched junction bases: 6. From germline, CDR1 is SNHLY and CDR2 FYNNEI. CDR3 nucleotide sequence: TGTGCCAGCACACTAGCGGGGGCGGATAATGAGCAGTTCTTC. Translating gives CASTLAGADNEQFF.

This clone has a handful of counts. The gene calls are TRBV19 and TRBJ1-5; no clear D. This CDR3 contains 14 residues. The V end was cut by 7 bases, the J end by 7 bases, with 17 bases between. The germline V gene has CDR1 LNHDA and CDR2 SQIVND (reference sequence). CDR3 sequence (DNA): TGTGCCAGTATAGGCTTCGGGAACGGCCAGCCCCAGCATTTT. This encodes CASIGFGNGQPQHF.

The V and J genes are TRBV6-5 and TRBJ1-3; unclear D gene. Deletions cut 0 bases from V and 2 bases from J, with 5 bases between. The CDR3 totals 14 residues. Looked up from germline, CDR1 is MNHEY and CDR2 is SVGAGI. Here the CDR3 DNA reads TGTGCCAGCAGTTACTCGTCAGCTGGAAACACCATATATTTT. Its translation is CASSYSSAGNTIYF.

The chain links TRBV6-5 to TRBJ2-3; 7 nucleotides agree with TRBD1. Germline CDR1 and CDR2: MNHEY and SVGAGI. This CDR3 has 15 amino acids. V was pared by 5 bases and J by 2 bases, with 7 bases of the junction left unmatched. CDR3 in amino acids: CASSRTGIFTDTQYF. The CDR3, as DNA: TGTGCCAGCAGTCGGACAGGAATTTTCACAGATACGCAGTATTTT.

CDR3 bases: TGTGCCAGCAGCTCCCGCGGGGGGCGTAGCACAGATACGCAGTATTTT. Translating it yields CASSSRGGRSTDTQYF. V usage is TRBV7-3 and J usage is TRBJ2-3, with 8 bases identical to TRBD2. This CDR3 has 16 residues. Looked up from germline, CDR1 is SGHTA and CDR2 is FQGTGA. After removal of 4 bases from V and 0 bases from J, the junction contained 6 bases not matched to a gene.